These 17 T cell receptor delta chains share one sample of origin, sequenced in a study of γδ T cells in repeated Plasmodium falciparum infection (dated by TCRdb to the early 2020s). For bulk TCR repertoire analysis, Vgamma9/Vdelta2+ and Vdelta2-negative gammadelta T cell populations were flow-sorted out of peripheral blood mononuclear cells. The library came from multiplex PCR. This sample was sequenced with an Illumina MiSeq. TCRdb called clones anew from the public reads via CATT; matching DNA rows were later pooled. This sample lists some 50,000 delta-chain clones; 1.5% to 2% were detected once. Jointly, the top ten make up 6.5% to 9.5% of the sample. Material for sequencing was gamma-delta T cells from blood. Every receptor here comes from a pool of human donors (malaria-infected and uninfected, not separated).

This clone was seen more than once but under ten times. Translating this DNA gives a protein that differs at residue 19 from the TCRdb one, which belongs to a much larger clone; a read error is likely, and the protein shown is this translation. This sequence joins TRDV1 and TRDJ1; 9 positions match TRDD3. The CDR3 runs to 21 residues. Germline CDR1 is TSWWSYY and CDR2 is QGS. The CDR3 loop reads CALGETTGLLWGIRYTDKRIF. CDR3 DNA sequence: TGTGCTCTTGGGGAAACCACCGGCCTTCTTTGGGGGATAAGGTACACCGATAAACGCATCTTT.

Remarks on this clone: A far larger clone is a single base away, which makes a read error likely. Within the sample, other DNA sequences also encode this same CDR3. The chain employs TRDV2 and TRDJ1; no clear D gene. Germline-derived CDR1 and CDR2 are GEAIGNYY and EKD. The CDR3 consists of 16 residues. The chain's CDR3 is CACDVLGAKYTDKLIF. CDR3 in DNA: TGTGCCTGTGACGTACTCGGGGCTAAGTACACCGATAAGCTCATCTTT.

This clone has only a few counts. The amino acid sequence in TCRdb belongs to a much larger clone and departs from this DNA's translation at residue 10, likely a sequencing read error; the sequence shown is translated from the DNA. The chain employs TRDV3 and TRDJ1; D might be TRDD3 (5 bases). Because TCRdb records no J gene, it was assigned here through a match of the DNA to germline. CDR1 and CDR2 from the germline V gene are TVYSNPD and GDNSRS (reference sequence). The CDR3 runs 15 residues. Trimming pared 1 base from V and 5 bases from J, leaving 20 bases between. CDR3 in DNA: TGTGCCTTTATTGCGGGGGTCTGGAGAAGAGATAAACTCATCTTT. Translation gives CAFIAGVWRRDKLIF. Filled out from reference TRDV3 and TRDJ1, the complete variable domain reads CDKVTQSSPDQTVASGSEVVLLCTYDTVYSNPDLFWYRIRPDYSFQFVFYGDNSRSEGADFTQGRFSVKHILTQKAFHLVISPVRTEDSATYYCAFIAGVWRRDKLIFGKGTRVTVEP.

Of note for this clone: TCRdb has a much larger clone's protein, which differs at residue 4 from the translation of this DNA, likely because of a read error; what is shown is the protein translated from the DNA. The chain couples TRDV1 to TRDJ1; 10 bases are a match to TRDD3. From germline, CDR1 is TSWWSYY and CDR2 QGS. With 7 bases clipped from V and 0 bases from J, the junction kept 20 bases outside the gene matches. CDR3 length: 20 amino acids. In DNA, the CDR3 is TGTGCTCTTGTGGAGCCGTCCTCCTACACCTGGGGGATAAACACCGATAAACTCATCTTT. Protein product: CALVEPSSYTWGINTDKLIF.

This clone was counted only a few times. TCRdb assigns this DNA the protein of a much larger clone, which departs from its translation at residue 7; this likely reflects a read error, and the protein shown comes from translating the DNA. The chain uses TRDV1 and TRDJ1, with 12 nucleotides matching TRDD3. Because TCRdb records no J gene, it was assigned here through a match of the DNA to germline. The trim removed 0 bases at V and 0 bases at J, leaving 26 bases unmatched. This CDR3 comprises 25 residues. The germline V gene encodes CDR1 TSWWSYY and CDR2 QGS. The CDR3 DNA sequence: TGTGCTCTTGGGGAACTGTCTCACACTCTACGATTTCCTGGGGGATACGCGGGGTACACCGATAAACTCATCTTT. It translates to CALGELSHTLRFPGGYAGYTDKLIF.

As regards this clone: TCRdb's listed protein matches a much larger clone and diverges from this DNA's translation at residue 10, likely through a read error; the protein shown comes from the DNA. This rearrangement joins TRDV1 to TRDJ1, with 11 bases fitting TRDD3. Assignment of the J gene here rests on matching the DNA to germline, because TCRdb gives none. The CDR3 has 28 amino acids. Trimming cost V 4 bases and J 0 bases; bases outside gene matches: 40. Per the germline V gene, CDR1 is TSWWSYY and CDR2 is QGS. CDR3 loop: CALGGPYRTQHSLLLGDISFGYTDKLIF. The DNA of the CDR3 is TGTGCTCTTGGGGGCCCCTACAGGACCCAACATTCCTTATTACTGGGGGATATTTCTTTTGGCTACACCGATAAACTCATCTTT.

This clone was seen at least ten times. A junction boundary mismatches the germline segment, possibly from a read error. This sequence joins TRDV1 and TRDJ1; TRDD3 aligns across 7 bases. The germline CDR1 and CDR2 sequences are TSWWSYY and QGS. The CDR3 runs 22 residues. The CDR3 here is CAIGELRLTLWGKTSYTDKLIF. In DNA form, the CDR3 reads TGTGCTATTGGGGAACTAAGACTGACCTTGTGGGGGAAAACTAGCTACACCGATAAACTCATCTTT.

At least ten counts were recorded for this clone. It is likely a read error: a sequence one base away is far more abundant. Different DNA sequences within this sample yield the same CDR3. The J gene is TRDJ1, the V gene TRDV1; D is possibly TRDD3 (5 bases). TCRdb offers no J gene call, so here the DNA was matched to germline to obtain one. V dropped 2 bases and J dropped 1 base, with 26 bases sitting between them. The CDR3 loop spans 20 amino acids. The V gene's germline CDR1 is TSWWSYY and CDR2 QGS. CDR3 sequence reads: CALGENSGPSSGVLTDKLIF. CDR3 in DNA: TGTGCTCTTGGGGAAAACAGCGGGCCATCATCGGGGGTCCTCACCGATAAACTCATCTTT.

In this sample, this clone turned up a few times. The protein TCRdb gives is from a much larger clone and does not agree with this DNA's translation at residue 16, likely a read error; the protein shown here comes from the DNA. The chain combines TRDV1 with TRDJ1; D is undetermined. TCRdb records no J gene; here it was assigned by comparing the DNA to germline. This CDR3 contains 23 residues. The V gene lost 3 bases and the J gene lost 0 bases, with 35 bases spanning the gap. Germline assignment: CDR1 TSWWSYY and CDR2 QGS. The CDR3 DNA is TGTGCTCTTGGGGAGCTAGGGTGGAGCCGCCAAGGCCCTCTTCGACTGTACACCGATAAACTCATCTTT. It is translated as CALGELGWSRQGPLRLYTDKLIF.

In this sample, this clone turned up a few times. TCRdb shows a much larger clone's protein in place of this DNA's translation, and the two differ at residue 3, likely through a read error; the protein shown is translated from the DNA. V usage is TRDV2 and J usage is TRDJ1, with D possibly TRDD3 on 5 matching bases. No J segment appears in TCRdb, so it was assigned here by matching the sequence to germline. The V gene's germline CDR1 is GEAIGNYY and CDR2 EKD. The length of the CDR3 is 17 residues. The CDR3 spells CAYDNLAPRDYTDKLIF. For the CDR3, the DNA is TGTGCCTATGACAACCTGGCGCCGAGGGATTACACCGATAAACTCATCTTT.

Worth noting for this clone: For this DNA, TCRdb reports the protein of a much larger clone, which diverges at residue 11, most likely from a read error; the protein presented here is translated directly from the DNA. The chain combines TRDV1 with TRDJ1, with 9 positions matching TRDD3. Here the J gene came from matching the DNA to germline, since TCRdb omits it. CDR3 length equals 23 residues. V lost 0 bases to trimming and J lost 0 bases; unmatched junction nucleotides: 23. CDR1 and CDR2 (germline): TSWWSYY, QGS. The CDR3 region is CALGELSLPEHWGRGWDTDKLIF. The CDR3 nucleotides are TGTGCTCTTGGGGAACTCAGCCTTCCCGAGCACTGGGGGAGGGGTTGGGACACCGATAAACTCATCTTT.

This clone appeared a few times. The translation of this DNA and the TCRdb protein of a much larger clone differ at residue 5, probably owing to a read error; the protein shown here is translated from the DNA. The gene calls are TRDV1 and TRDJ1, with TRDD3 matching 7 bases. The J gene, left out of TCRdb, was set here by checking the DNA against germline. The CDR3 sequence is 23 residues long. The V gene end was trimmed by 5 bases and the J gene end by 1 base; junction bases not matched to a gene: 31. Germline-derived CDR1 and CDR2 are TSWWSYY and QGS. CDR3 DNA sequence: TGTGCTCTTGGGAAACCTGGAGGTGGTTCCCGAGGACTCTGGGGGCAATCCACCGATAAACTCATCTTT. Translation: CALGKPGGGSRGLWGQSTDKLIF.

A note on this clone: TCRdb records a much larger clone's protein for this DNA, with a difference at residue 11 that likely arises from a read error; the protein given is the translation of the DNA. The V call is TRDV1, the J call TRDJ1; D unresolved. The J gene was missing in TCRdb and was found by matching the end of the DNA to germline. CDR3 length: 20 residues. CDR1 TSWWSYY and CDR2 QGS come from the germline V gene. V dropped 4 bases and J dropped 0 bases, with 27 bases sitting between them. The CDR3 is CALGGRGSFWRIHYTDKLIF. Here the CDR3 DNA reads TGTGCTCTTGGGGGGAGGGGTTCTTTCTGGAGGATTCATTACACCGATAAACTCATCTTT.

This clone was seen a few times. The likely explanation is a read error, given a far larger clone one base away. Other DNA sequences of this sample code for an identical CDR3. V usage is TRDV2 and J usage is TRDJ2; TRDD3 matches at 11 bases. The J gene, absent from TCRdb, was called here by matching the DNA to germline. CDR1 GEAIGNYY and CDR2 EKD come from the germline V gene. The CDR3 covers 17 residues. CDR3 loop: CACDVDWGIRLTAQLFF. CDR3 sequence (DNA): TGTGCCTGTGACGTCGACTGGGGGATAAGGTTGACAGCTCAACTCTTCTTT.

This chain links TRDV1 with TRDJ1; TRDD3 is a possible D gene (5 bases). The J gene, missing from TCRdb, was assigned here through DNA to germline matching. Germline V gene lookup returns CDR1 TSWWSYY and CDR2 QGS. V lost 5 bases, J lost 0 bases, and 28 bases lay in between. The CDR3 contains 20 residues. This CDR3 reads CALGLIPARTGELYTDKLIF. CDR3 in DNA: TGTGCTCTTGGGTTAATTCCGGCGCGTACTGGTGAACTTTACACCGATAAACTCATCTTT.

As concerns this clone: This DNA's translation and the protein TCRdb lists, from a much larger clone, do not match at residue 3, likely due to a read error; the protein shown is translated from the DNA. The V call is TRDV1, the J call TRDJ1, with TRDD3 identical over 12 bases. TCRdb supplies no J gene; here it was assigned by aligning the nucleotide sequence to germline. CDR3 size: 19 residues. Germline V CDR1 and CDR2: TSWWSYY, QGS. This CDR3 reads CAPGEKAPTLGDTADKLIF. The CDR3 nucleotides are TGTGCTCCTGGGGAAAAGGCTCCTACGCTGGGGGATACGGCCGATAAACTCATCTTT.

Concerning this clone itself: This DNA translates differently at residue 3 from the TCRdb protein, which is that of a much larger clone; a read error is likely, and the protein shown is the DNA's own translation. This sequence joins TRDV1 and TRDJ1; 9 bases align to TRDD3. The J gene, absent from TCRdb, was called here by matching the DNA to germline. This CDR3 comprises 21 residues. V was pared by 10 bases and J by 0 bases, with 27 bases of the junction left unmatched. Germline CDR1 is TSWWSYY and CDR2 is QGS. The CDR3 is CAPVVTITGGLQHTYTDKLIF. The CDR3 coding sequence is TGTGCTCCTGTGGTTACCATTACTGGGGGACTCCAGCACACGTACACCGATAAACTCATCTTT.